The clone carrying this T cell receptor beta chain has ten or more counts. Antigen: not known. This specimen belongs to a study of T cells in Graves' hyperthyroidism and ophthalmopathy. Study context: Initial diagnosis, before any treatment, was when peripheral blood was collected. Overall study findings and caveats: In blood, most of the thyroid clonotypes expanded above 0.001 were also present. Ophthalmopathy got predicted by the model a median approximately 6.3 months before its onset.

The source material, RNA transcripts, was used to amplify TCR beta CDR3 regions. HTBI primers drove first-round RT-PCR of the TCR CDR3. Using its own MiXCR run on the multiplex PCR reads, TCRdb lists one record per CDR3 protein. Counted here are about 180,000 distinct CDR3 sequences, about 18% occurring once; the ten biggest clones make up 25% to 30%. Patients between 18 and 65 years old had hyperthyroidism, newly diagnosed and lasting under 2 months. The ends were cut back, 2 bases at V and 4 bases at J, with 11 bases in the middle. CDR3 length: 14 amino acids. Per the germline V gene, CDR1 is SGHRS and CDR2 is YFSETQ.

This clonotype was obtained from a woman aged 45 to 65 with Graves' hyperthyroidism. The sequencing sample was made of blood. The chain links TRBV5-1 to TRBJ2-3; D may correspond to TRBD1 or TRBD2 (5 bases each). DNA for the CDR3: TGCGCCAGCAGCTTCGCGGTGGGGGCAGATACGCAGTATTTT. Its protein product is CASSFAVGADTQYF. The variable domain in full, completed from reference TRBV5-1 and TRBJ2-3, reads KAGVTQTPRYLIKTRGQQVTLSCSPISGHRSVSWYQQTPGQGLQFLFEYFSETQRNKGNFPGRFSGRQFSNSRSEMNVSTLELGDSALYLCASSFAVGADTQYFGPGTRLTVL.